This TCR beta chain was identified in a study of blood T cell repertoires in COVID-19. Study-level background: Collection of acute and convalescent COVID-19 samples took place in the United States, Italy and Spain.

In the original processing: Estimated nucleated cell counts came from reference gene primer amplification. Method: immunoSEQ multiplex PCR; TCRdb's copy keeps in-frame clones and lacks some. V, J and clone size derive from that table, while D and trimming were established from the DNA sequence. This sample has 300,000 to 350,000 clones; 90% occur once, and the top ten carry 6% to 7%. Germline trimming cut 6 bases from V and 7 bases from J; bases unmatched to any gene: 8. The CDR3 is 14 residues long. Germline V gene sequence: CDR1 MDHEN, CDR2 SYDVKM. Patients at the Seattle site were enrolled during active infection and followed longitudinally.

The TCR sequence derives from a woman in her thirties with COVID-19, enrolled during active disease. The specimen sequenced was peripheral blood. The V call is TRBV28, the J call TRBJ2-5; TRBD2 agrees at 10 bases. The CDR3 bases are TGTGCCAGCAGACTTGTAGCGGGGGGTGGGACCCAGTACTTC. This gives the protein CASRLVAGGGTQYF.